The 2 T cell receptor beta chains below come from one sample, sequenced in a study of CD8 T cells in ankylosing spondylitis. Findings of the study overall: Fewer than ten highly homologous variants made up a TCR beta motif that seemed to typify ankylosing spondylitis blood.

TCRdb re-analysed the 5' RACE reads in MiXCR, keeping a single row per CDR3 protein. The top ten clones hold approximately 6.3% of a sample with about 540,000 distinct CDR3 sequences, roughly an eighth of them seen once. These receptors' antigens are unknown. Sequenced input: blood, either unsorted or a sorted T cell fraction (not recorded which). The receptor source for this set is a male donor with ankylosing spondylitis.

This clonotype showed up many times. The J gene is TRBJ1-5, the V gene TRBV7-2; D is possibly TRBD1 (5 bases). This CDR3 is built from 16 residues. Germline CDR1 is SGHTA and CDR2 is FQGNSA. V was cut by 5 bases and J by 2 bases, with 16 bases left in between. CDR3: CASSPGGKGGNQPQHF. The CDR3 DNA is TGTGCCAGCAGCCCCGGGGGTAAAGGGGGCAATCAGCCCCAGCATTTT.

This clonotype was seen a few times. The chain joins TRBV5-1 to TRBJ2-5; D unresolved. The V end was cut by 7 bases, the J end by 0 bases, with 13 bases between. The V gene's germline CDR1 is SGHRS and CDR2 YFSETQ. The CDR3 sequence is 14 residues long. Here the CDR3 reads CASSRMQDQETQYF. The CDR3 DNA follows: TGCGCCAGCTCGAGGATGCAGGACCAAGAGACCCAGTACTTC.